These 10 T cell receptor beta chains share one sample of origin, sequenced in a study of cytomegalovirus exposure and HLA in healthy donors. TCRdb's table, derived via immunoSEQ multiplex PCR, lists solely in-frame clones and lacks some. This sample has under 200,000 clones; 96% occur once, and the top ten carry more than 0.7%. The sequenced sample was PBMCs. The receptors derive from a woman in her late teens or twenties in good health and CMV-seronegative.

The V gene is TRBV7-9, the J gene TRBJ2-7; tentative D call: TRBD2 (6 bases). The CDR3 spans 14 residues. The germline V and J ends were trimmed by 4 bases and 7 bases, with 17 bases remaining between them. From germline, CDR1 is SEHNR and CDR2 FQNEAQ (reference sequence). CDR3 sequence: CASSSNSGSLEQYF. The CDR3 DNA follows: TGTGCCAGCAGCTCGAATAGCGGTTCTCTTGAGCAGTACTTC.

The chain carries TRBV5-1 and TRBJ2-3; 15 bases are a match to TRBD2. CDR1 is SGHRS, CDR2 YFSETQ, per germline. Losses at the gene ends were 0 bases for V and 3 bases for J; bases not matched to a gene: 8. This CDR3 contains 19 residues. The chain's CDR3 is CASSLVPGLAGGLTDTQYF. The CDR3 DNA is TGCGCCAGCAGCTTGGTTCCCGGACTAGCGGGGGGGCTGACAGATACGCAGTATTTT.

The V and J genes are TRBV30 and TRBJ1-2; tentatively, D is TRBD1 (5 bases). V shed 5 bases and J shed 6 bases, with 13 bases lying between them. The CDR3 is 12 residues long. Germline V gene lookup returns CDR1 GTSNPN and CDR2 SVGIG (reference sequence). CDR3 in amino acids: CAWEQAGDGYTF. The CDR3 coding sequence is TGTGCCTGGGAACAGGCTGGCGATGGCTACACCTTC.

The chain uses TRBV27 and TRBJ2-5; TRBD1 aligns across 7 bases. The J segment lost 4 bases and the V segment lost 4 bases, leaving 9 bases of the junction unmatched. The CDR3 has 15 residues. Germline V gene sequence: CDR1 MNHEY, CDR2 SMNVEV (reference sequence). The CDR3 DNA follows: TGTGCCAGCAGTTCGTGGACAGGAAGGGGAGAGACCCAGTACTTC. It codes for CASSSWTGRGETQYF.

The gene calls are TRBV4-1 and TRBJ1-2; TRBD1 matches 9 bases. The V gene end was trimmed by 4 bases and the J gene end by 8 bases; junction bases not matched to a gene: 8. The CDR3 is made up of 14 amino acids. Germline loops: CDR1 MGHRA, CDR2 YSYEKL. CDR3 in DNA: TGCGCCAGCAGCCTAGGACAGGGGATCATCGGCTACACCTTC. Protein sequence: CASSLGQGIIGYTF.

The chain links TRBV7-9 to TRBJ2-7, with TRBD1 matching over 7 bases. J gave up 4 bases and V 6 bases, and 3 bases lay outside the gene matches. The CDR3 is 12 amino acids. Germline loops: CDR1 SEHNR, CDR2 FQNEAQ (reference sequence). CDR3 loop: CASSPTGYEQYF. The CDR3 DNA reads as TGTGCCAGCAGTCCGACAGGGTACGAGCAGTACTTC.

The chain recombines TRBV7-2 with TRBJ1-6; no reliable D call. The CDR3 extends over 11 amino acids. V lost 6 bases to trimming and J lost 18 bases, with 15 bases between them. The germline V gene encodes CDR1 SGHTA and CDR2 FQGNSA. For the CDR3, the DNA is TGTGCCAGCAGTCGCGGGAACGGGGACCACTTT. It specifies CASSRGNGDHF.

The gene calls are TRBV30 and TRBJ1-1; 9 bases fit TRBD1. Germline CDR1 GTSNPN, CDR2 SVGIG (reference sequence). CDR3 size: 14 residues. With V trimmed by 7 bases and J by 4 bases, 10 bases remained unmatched. The CDR3 DNA sequence: TGTGCCTCATCATACGGGACAGGGTCCACTGAAGCTTTCTTT. Encoded protein: CASSYGTGSTEAFF.

The chain recombines TRBV7-6 with TRBJ2-7; perhaps TRBD2 as D (5 bases). Germline CDR1 reads SGHVS; CDR2 reads FNYEAQ. The CDR3 is 14 amino acids. Trimming pared 1 base from V and 0 bases from J, leaving 7 bases between. CDR3 nucleotide sequence: TGTGCCAGCAGCTTAGGAGGGTTCTCCTACGAGCAGTACTTC. This sequence encodes CASSLGGFSYEQYF.

The gene calls are TRBV30 and TRBJ1-2; D is possibly TRBD1 (6 bases). The ends were cut back, 2 bases at V and 3 bases at J, with 13 bases in the middle. The CDR3 has 14 residues. Germline CDR1 and CDR2: GTSNPN and SVGIG (reference sequence). The CDR3 loop reads CAWSSGVGDYGYTF. The CDR3, as DNA: TGTGCCTGGAGTTCAGGGGTGGGTGACTATGGCTACACCTTC.